This T cell receptor (beta chain) was recovered during a study of cytomegalovirus exposure and HLA in healthy donors. About the study: In terms of ancestry, the Caucasian-associated cluster contained about 80% of the approximately 400 genotyped donors.

Participants comprised healthy donors of bone marrow. On this clone itself: Antigen specificity is unknown. Within the sample, other DNA sequences also encode this same CDR3.

Per germline, CDR1 LNHDA and CDR2 SQIVND (reference sequence). V was pared by 6 bases and J by 5 bases, with 10 bases between. The CDR3 is 13 amino acids. PCR employed 60 Vbeta and 13 Jbeta primers. Libraries were prepared by immunoSEQ multiplex PCR; TCRdb keeps only in-frame clonotypes and omits some of them. Of 150,000 to 200,000 clones in the sample, approximately 79% were seen once. Overall study results and limits: Reportedly, a later analysis found an Asian-associated ancestry cluster had fewer N-insertions than the roughly 670-donor mean. Later genetic work tied a missense DCLRE1C variant to beta-chain V and J trimming.

J is TRBJ2-2 and V is TRBV19, with a weak D call TRBD2 (5 bases). This receptor was obtained from a man between 60 and 70 years old in good health and CMV-seronegative. Sequenced input: PBMCs. The CDR3 region has the DNA TGTGCCAGTAGGGCGGGTGGGACCGGGGAGCTGTTTTTT. The encoded protein is CASRAGGTGELFF.